Listed below are T cell receptor beta chains from one sample, sequenced in a study of blood T cell repertoires in COVID-19. Using immunoSEQ multiplex PCR, the repertoire was profiled, and TCRdb retains in-frame clones only, with some absent. The sample consists of under 60,000 clones, 75% to 80% of them appearing once. Sequencing was done on a sample of peripheral blood. Every receptor here comes from a human donor with active or convalescent COVID-19. The donor label of this sample is uncertain. CDR3s include the opening cysteine and the closing phenylalanine or tryptophan. D genes are given only for firm matches. Only some rows state a clone size, as once, few, many or a class for expanded clones.

V gene	clone size	J gene	D gene	CDR3 protein	CDR3 DNA
TRBV27	NA	TRBJ2-1	NA	CASRTGGYNEQFF	TGTGCCAGCAGAACCGGGGGTTACAATGAGCAGTTCTTC
TRBV7-2	NA	TRBJ1-4	NA	CASSGQGATNEKLFF	TGTGCCAGCAGCGGGCAGGGCGCAACTAATGAAAAACTGTTTTTT
TRBV4-1	once	TRBJ2-2	NA	CASSQGGPRTGELFF	TGCGCCAGCAGCCAGGGGGGTCCGCGCACCGGGGAGCTGTTTTTT
TRBV30	NA	TRBJ1-2	TRBD1	CAWSVRGTGGLYGYTF	TGTGCCTGGAGTGTACGCGGGACAGGGGGCCTCTATGGCTACACCTTC
TRBV23-1	NA	TRBJ2-7	NA	CASSQSPVGGGGYEQYF	TGCGCCAGCAGTCAATCGCCCGTCGGAGGGGGCGGGTACGAGCAGTACTTC
TRBV5-1	NA	TRBJ1-2	TRBD1	CASSPWTGVAYGYTF	TGCGCCAGCAGCCCGTGGACAGGGGTTGCCTATGGCTACACCTTC
TRBV5-1	NA	TRBJ2-7	NA	CASSLFGLYEQYF	TGCGCCAGCAGCCTCTTCGGTCTCTACGAGCAGTACTTC
TRBV11-2	NA	TRBJ2-3	TRBD2	CASSSSGPNPDTQYF	TGTGCCAGCAGCTCTAGCGGTCCGAACCCCGATACGCAGTATTTT
TRBV11-2	NA	TRBJ2-7	TRBD1	CASSLGSGTGRIEQYF	TGTGCCAGCAGCTTAGGCTCCGGGACAGGAAGGATCGAGCAGTACTTC
TRBV7-9	NA	TRBJ1-2	TRBD1	CASSSPGQGNYGYTF	TGTGCCAGCAGCTCCCCGGGACAGGGGAACTATGGCTACACCTTC
TRBV5-6	NA	TRBJ1-1	TRBD1	CASSHSGKGAVTEAFF	TGTGCCAGCAGCCATAGCGGGAAGGGGGCGGTGACTGAAGCTTTCTTT
TRBV19	NA	TRBJ1-1	TRBD1	CATRTGGSLGEAFF	TGTGCCACCAGGACAGGGGGGTCTCTGGGTGAAGCTTTCTTT
TRBV11-2	NA	TRBJ2-1	NA	CATASRRVNEQFF	TGTGCCACCGCTAGCCGCCGCGTGAATGAGCAGTTCTTC
TRBV12-5	NA	TRBJ2-7	NA	CASGLAVDRRFYEQYF	TGTGCTAGTGGTTTGGCTGTGGACAGACGATTTTACGAGCAGTACTTC
TRBV30	NA	TRBJ1-1	NA	CAWNRDTEAFF	TGTGCCTGGAACCGAGACACTGAAGCTTTCTTT
TRBV7-2	NA	TRBJ2-7	TRBD2	CASSLGLAGSSYEQYF	TGTGCCAGCAGCTTAGGACTAGCGGGGAGCTCCTACGAGCAGTACTTC
TRBV15	NA	TRBJ2-7	NA	CATSRDLGPYEQYF	TGTGCCACCAGCAGAGATCTAGGCCCCTACGAGCAGTACTTC
TRBV11-1	few	TRBJ1-1	NA	CASSWGGGPHTEAFF	TGTGCCAGCAGCTGGGGAGGGGGGCCTCACACTGAAGCTTTCTTT
TRBV5-1	NA	TRBJ1-5	NA	CASSFQGGAPEPQHF	TGCGCCAGCAGCTTTCAAGGGGGTGCCCCTGAGCCCCAGCATTTT
TRBV19	NA	TRBJ2-3	NA	CASSIDWTATDTQYF	TGTGCCAGTAGTATCGACTGGACAGCCACAGATACGCAGTATTTT
TRBV4-3	NA	TRBJ1-2	TRBD1	CASSQVTGGVDGYTF	TGCGCCAGCAGCCAAGTAACAGGGGGAGTGGATGGCTACACCTTC
TRBV28	medium-sized	TRBJ1-1	NA	CASSFPGRRGNTEAFF	TGTGCCAGCAGTTTCCCCGGGAGGAGGGGGAACACTGAAGCTTTCTTT
TRBV28	NA	TRBJ1-5	NA	CASSLGRGFGNQPQHF	TGTGCCAGCAGTCTGGGCAGGGGCTTTGGCAATCAGCCCCAGCATTTT
TRBV10-3	NA	TRBJ1-1	TRBD1	CAISGQGAKNTEAFF	TGTGCCATCAGTGGACAGGGGGCGAAGAACACTGAAGCTTTCTTT
TRBV10-1	NA	TRBJ2-7	TRBD2	CASSQGGSYEQYF	TGCGCCAGCAGCCAGGGAGGGTCCTACGAGCAGTACTTC
TRBV3-1/TRBV3-2	few	TRBJ1-5	NA	CASSQIRGEPQHF	TGTGCCAGCAGCCAGATCCGGGGGGAGCCCCAGCATTTT
TRBV29-1	NA	TRBJ2-7	NA	CSVEDGTVEQYF	TGCAGCGTTGAAGATGGAACAGTCGAGCAGTACTTC
TRBV11-2	NA	TRBJ1-1	NA	CASSPSGRRETEAFF	TGTGCCAGCAGCCCGTCAGGGAGGAGAGAGACTGAAGCTTTCTTT
TRBV19	few	TRBJ1-1	TRBD1	CASSIGTGGLVQAFF	TGTGCCAGTAGTATTGGGACAGGAGGTTTGGTCCAAGCTTTCTTT
TRBV6-1	NA	TRBJ2-5	NA	CASSERRRGSGETQYF	TGTGCCAGCAGTGAAAGGAGGCGAGGGTCCGGGGAGACCCAGTACTTC
TRBV7-9	NA	TRBJ1-2	NA	CASSYRGRDNYGYTF	TGTGCCAGCAGTTACAGAGGCCGGGATAACTATGGCTACACCTTC
TRBV28	few	TRBJ2-1	NA	CCVGVREQFF	TGTTGCGTGGGAGTACGGGAGCAGTTCTTC
TRBV11-3	few	TRBJ2-7	NA	CASSTTYEQYF	TGTGCCAGCAGCACTACCTACGAGCAGTACTTC
TRBV2	NA	TRBJ1-1	NA	CASTWTENTEAFF	TGTGCCAGCACATGGACAGAAAACACTGAAGCTTTCTTT
TRBV3-1/TRBV3-2	NA	TRBJ2-7	TRBD2	CASSLSPGLAEF	TGTGCCAGCAGTCTTTCTCCGGGACTAGCGGAGTTC
TRBV7-2	NA	TRBJ2-7	NA	CASSQPGLLSYEQYF	TGTGCCAGCAGCCAGCCGGGACTCCTCTCCTACGAGCAGTACTTC
TRBV4-1	NA	TRBJ2-5	NA	CASSPRDYQETQYF	TGCGCCAGCAGCCCCAGGGACTACCAAGAGACCCAGTACTTC
TRBV6-5	NA	TRBJ1-3	NA	CATSDRGYTIYF	TGTGCCACCTCTGATAGGGGCTACACCATATATTTT
TRBV6-5	once	TRBJ2-3	NA	CASTGPAGADTQYF	TGTGCCAGCACTGGGCCGGCCGGGGCAGATACGCAGTATTTT
TRBV4-3	NA	TRBJ1-3	NA	CASSQDMGPGNTIYF	TGCGCCAGCAGCCAAGATATGGGGCCTGGAAACACCATATATTTT
TRBV3-1/TRBV3-2	NA	TRBJ2-1	NA	CASRIGGSNEQFF	TGTGCCAGCCGCATAGGAGGGTCCAATGAGCAGTTCTTC
TRBV11-2	NA	TRBJ2-7	TRBD2	CASRDPSGRTTYEQYF	TGTGCCAGCAGGGACCCTAGCGGGAGGACCACCTACGAGCAGTACTTC
TRBV5-4	NA	TRBJ2-7	TRBD1	CASSLVGQSSYEQYF	TGTGCCAGCAGCTTGGTGGGACAGAGCTCCTACGAGCAGTACTTC
TRBV10-3	once	TRBJ2-3	NA	CAISDRDSQYF	TGTGCCATCAGTGACAGGGACTCGCAGTATTTT
TRBV19	NA	TRBJ2-1	TRBD2	CASSTRTSGRMGSYNEQFF	TGTGCCAGTAGTACACGGACTAGCGGGAGGATGGGCTCCTACAATGAGCAGTTCTTC
TRBV6-5	medium-sized	TRBJ1-5	NA	CASSIDSFNQPQHF	TGTGCCAGCAGTATTGACAGCTTCAATCAGCCCCAGCATTTT